This TCR beta chain stems from a study of beta chain features in type 1 diabetes. Notes on the study in general: Among patients with Type 1 diabetes, TCRB CDR3s were moderately but significantly shorter in every one of the four CD4+ subsets.

This CDR3 contains 16 residues. The V segment lost 4 bases and the J segment 7 bases; nucleotides outside the gene matches: 12. Germline CDR1 and CDR2: MGHDK and SYGVNS. The study reverse transcribed the entire isolated RNA, so it sequenced expressed TCRB transcripts. Some clones are missing from TCRdb's copy, which holds only in-frame ones; the method was immunoSEQ multiplex PCR. Of about 340,000 clones detected, around 9% appear once; the ten largest clones hold 1%. Of note for this clone: Its antigen is not identified.

The chain joins TRBV25-1 to TRBJ2-2; 7 nucleotides align to TRBD1. This receptor was identified in a man aged 30-40 years with type 1 diabetes. What was sequenced was central memory CD4+ T cells from blood. The CDR3 here is CASSGRQGEGGGELFF. CDR3 DNA sequence: TGTGCCAGCAGTGGTAGACAGGGCGAAGGGGGCGGGGAGCTGTTTTTT.